This TCR beta chain was identified during a study of blood T cell repertoires in COVID-19. V lost 1 base and J lost 5, with 20 bases in between. The length of the CDR3 is 17 residues. Germline assignment: CDR1 LGHDT and CDR2 YNNKEL (reference sequence). As processed by the authors: It was from reference gene primer amplification that nucleated cell counts were estimated. The protocol was immunoSEQ multiplex PCR, while the TCRdb copy is restricted to in-frame clones and leaves out a portion. V, J and clone size reflect that table, while D and trimming were determined from the DNA. The sample includes over 85,000 clones, 75% to 90% of them seen just once.

This sequence originates from a human donor in a cohort sampled during active COVID-19. The sample consisted of peripheral blood. The gene calls are TRBV3-1 (or the pseudogene TRBV3-2) and TRBJ2-5; D is uncertain. The DNA of the CDR3 is TGTGCCAGCAGCCAAGTTGGAAGTTACATCGGAGTGGAGACCCAGTACTTC. Translating it yields CASSQVGSYIGVETQYF.